These 14 T cell receptor beta chains came from one sample sequenced in a study of patients and donors after allogeneic stem cell transplantation. A single record per CDR3 protein comes from TCRdb applying MiXCR to the RT-PCR reads. The repertoire has about 960,000 distinct CDR3 sequences, approximately 18% of them found once; the top ten carry 5% to 6.5%. Sequenced input: blood, either unsorted or a sorted T cell fraction (not recorded which). These receptors were taken from a human donor who was either an allogeneic HSCT recipient or a stem cell or donor lymphocyte infusion donor (not recorded which). It is not recorded whose cells these are; they may come from a transplant donor.

A few counts support this clonotype. The chain is built from TRBV12-3 or TRBV12-4 and TRBJ1-1; D uncertain. V shed 3 bases and J shed 0 bases, with 8 bases lying between them. The CDR3 spans 14 residues. CDR3 DNA: TGTGCCAGCAGTTTCTGGGCAGTGAACACTGAAGCTTTCTTT. It yields the protein CASSFWAVNTEAFF.

The sample holds a few counts of this clonotype. The V and J genes are TRBV5-6 and TRBJ2-2; 8 bases map to TRBD2. The length of the CDR3 is 15 residues. V trimming: 3 bases; J trimming: 4 bases; junction bases outside the gene matches: 5. Germline assignment: CDR1 SGHDT and CDR2 YYEEEE. Written as DNA, the CDR3 is TGTGCCAGCAGCTGGCGGGAGGAGGGCACCGGGGAGCTGTTTTTT. It translates to CASSWREEGTGELFF.

This chain joins TRBV12-3 or TRBV12-4 and TRBJ2-5, with a possible D match to TRBD2 (5 bases). The CDR3 has 16 residues. Trimming took off 6 bases at V and 0 bases at J, with 17 bases between the two ends. The CDR3 sequence: CASSPGERRYQETQYF. CDR3 nucleotide sequence: TGTGCCAGCAGCCCAGGAGAGCGGAGGTACCAAGAGACCCAGTACTTC.

This clonotype was counted ten times or more. The chain's CDR3 is CASSSWTIGDTEAFF. The CDR3 DNA follows: TGTGCCAGCAGCTCATGGACGATAGGGGACACTGAAGCTTTCTTT. This rearrangement joins TRBV5-6 to TRBJ1-1, with D possibly TRBD1 on 5 matching bases. This CDR3 has 15 amino acids. The germline gives CDR1 SGHDT, CDR2 YYEEEE. V lost 3 bases and J 3 bases, leaving 15 bases between the germline ends.

The V and J genes are TRBV7-9 and TRBJ1-1; maybe TRBD1 (6 bases). Germline V lookup: CDR1 SEHNR, CDR2 FQNEAQ (reference sequence). Trimming pared 5 bases from V and 11 bases from J, leaving 24 bases between. This CDR3 comprises 15 residues. The CDR3 DNA reads TGTGCCAGCAGCCCACAACGTACGGGGGGGGCATGGGCTTTCTTT. Translation: CASSPQRTGGAWAFF.

The CDR3, as DNA: TGTGCCAGCAGTCCGAAGACATTCATGAACACTGAAGCTTTCTTT. It yields the protein CASSPKTFMNTEAFF. This chain uses TRBV27 with TRBJ1-1; no definite D call. From germline, CDR1 is MNHEY and CDR2 SMNVEV (reference sequence). The germline V and J ends were trimmed by 5 bases and 0 bases, with 13 bases remaining between them. The CDR3 extends over 15 amino acids.

The V call is TRBV7-7, the J call TRBJ1-1, with D unclear. This CDR3 is 13 amino acids long. Germline assignment: CDR1 SSHAT and CDR2 FNYEAQ (reference sequence). The DNA for the CDR3 is TGTGCTAGCTCGATGAACTTGAACACTGAAGCTTTCTTT. Translating gives CASSMNLNTEAFF.

The chain uses TRBV21-1 and TRBJ2-4; the DNA was not compared with TRBD1, the D call given in the table. TRBV21-1 is shown as a pseudogene. This CDR3 is built from 15 residues. CDR3 sequence (DNA): TGTGCCAGCAGCGCCCGGACGGGTTTAAGGAACATTCAGTACTTC. Protein sequence: CASSARTGLRNIQYF.

The V gene is TRBV24-1, the J gene TRBJ1-2, with TRBD1 as a possible D gene (6 bases). The CDR3 loop spans 13 amino acids. Germline CDR1 reads KGHDR; CDR2 reads SFDVKD. Trimming took off 3 bases at V and 4 bases at J, with 8 bases between the two ends. CDR3 sequence: CATSDTGLYGYTF. The CDR3 DNA reads as TGTGCCACCAGTGATACAGGGCTCTATGGCTACACCTTC.

The V and J genes are TRBV7-2 and TRBJ1-1; no firm D call. Trimming pared 1 base from V and 7 bases from J, leaving 7 bases between. The CDR3 length is 12 residues. Looked up from germline, CDR1 is SGHTA and CDR2 is FQGNSA. The CDR3 is CASSLVGFEAFF. DNA for the CDR3: TGTGCCAGCAGCTTAGTCGGGTTTGAAGCTTTCTTT.

This clonotype was observed a few times. This chain connects TRBV25-1 to TRBJ2-2; 9 bases fit TRBD1. Germline CDR1 and CDR2: MGHDK and SYGVNS. With 11 bases clipped from V and 0 bases from J, the junction kept 10 bases outside the gene matches. The CDR3 consists of 16 residues. This CDR3 is CASGTGLFANTGELFF. DNA of the CDR3: TGTGCCTCCGGGACAGGGCTTTTCGCGAACACCGGGGAGCTGTTTTTT.

This clonotype has more than one count but fewer than ten. This chain joins TRBV4-3 and TRBJ1-3; D not certain. Per germline, CDR1 LGHNA and CDR2 YSLEER. The CDR3 covers 15 residues. Trimming removed 1 base at V and 4 bases at J, with 11 bases between. CDR3 DNA sequence: TGCGCCAGCAGCCAAGCACAGTTTGGGGGAAACACCATATATTTT. This gives the protein CASSQAQFGGNTIYF.

CDR3 DNA: TGCGCCAGCAGCATTCACTCCGCTAGCGGGAAGGTCTACGAGCAGTACTTC. Translation gives CASSIHSASGKVYEQYF. V is TRBV5-1 and J is TRBJ2-7; 9 bases map to TRBD2. This CDR3 has 17 residues. CDR1 SGHRS and CDR2 YFSETQ come from the germline V gene. V lost 4 bases, J lost 3 bases, and 14 bases stayed unmatched.

V is TRBV6-2 or TRBV6-3 and J is TRBJ2-1; D gene ambiguous. V was cut by 5 bases and J by 8 bases, with 22 bases left in between. CDR1 and CDR2 (germline): MNHEY, SVGEGT. This CDR3 spans 16 amino acids. The CDR3 DNA is TGTGCCAGCAGTACTAACCTACTAAGTTACCCAGATGAGCAGTTCTTC. Protein product: CASSTNLLSYPDEQFF.